These 5 T cell receptor beta chains were sequenced from one sample in a study of control samples from healthy donors and cancer patients. Clones were sequenced by immunoSEQ multiplex PCR, and TCRdb holds only the in-frame ones, with some missing. The sample gives nearly 200,000 clones, around 93% of which show up once; around 1.9% is in the top ten. The sequencing sample was made of blood. The receptors come from a man younger than 45 in good health.

This clone was observed a single time. V usage is TRBV9 and J usage is TRBJ1-2; D is unresolved. The germline CDR1 and CDR2 sequences are SGDLS and YYNGEE. V gave up 0 bases and J gave up 5 bases, with 8 bases separating them. This CDR3 has 13 residues. DNA of the CDR3: TGTGCCAGCAGCGTAGTATCGGGGTATGGCTACACCTTC. Encoded protein: CASSVVSGYGYTF.

The chain has TRBV27 and TRBJ2-7; TRBD1 matches 10 bases. This CDR3 is 15 amino acids long. V was clipped by 3 bases and J by 4 bases; unmatched bases: 6. From germline, CDR1 is MNHEY and CDR2 SMNVEV (reference sequence). CDR3 nucleotides: TGTGCCAGCAGTTTTGGGGACAGGGGATTTTACGAGCAGTACTTC. It translates to CASSFGDRGFYEQYF.

This clone appeared once. The rearrangement links TRBV2 to TRBJ1-2; no firm D call. V dropped 7 bases and J dropped 9 bases, with 12 bases sitting between them. Germline V gene lookup returns CDR1 SNHLY and CDR2 FYNNEI. The CDR3 extends over 11 amino acids. CDR3 protein: CASTRSERYTF. Written as DNA, the CDR3 is TGTGCCAGCACTCGATCGGAGCGCTACACCTTC.

The rearrangement uses TRBV25-1 and TRBJ1-2; maybe TRBD1 (5 bases). The ends were cut back, 0 bases at V and 2 bases at J, with 10 bases in the middle. The CDR3 runs to 15 residues. In germline, CDR1 is MGHDK, CDR2 SYGVNS. CDR3 loop: CASSEYTGGNYGYTF. Written as DNA, the CDR3 is TGTGCCAGCAGTGAATATACGGGGGGGAACTATGGCTACACCTTC.

This chain uses TRBV30 with TRBJ1-4, with unresolved D. Germline values: CDR1 GTSNPN, CDR2 SVGIG (reference sequence). There are 14 residues in the CDR3. With 3 bases removed from V and 3 bases from J, the gap between germline ends came to 11 bases. In DNA, the CDR3 is TGTGCCTGGAGAGAGCCGTTAGCTAATGAAAAACTGTTTTTT. Amino acid sequence: CAWREPLANEKLFF.